Each of the 21 T cell receptor beta chains below was sequenced from the same sample in a study of OX40 agonist ivuxolimab in advanced cancers. Clones were read by immunoSEQ multiplex PCR, and TCRdb kept only the in-frame ones, dropping some. Of some 66,000 clones in the sample, 82% are singletons; the top ten hold 5.5%. This sample comprised CD4+ or CD8+ T cells sorted from blood, obtained in a trial of the OX40 agonist ivuxolimab. The receptors were sampled from an adult with an advanced solid tumor such as melanoma, head and neck, liver or kidney cancer.

CDR3 residues: CASSLDRGSEQYF. The CDR3 region has the DNA TGTGCCAGCAGCTTAGACCGGGGAAGCGAGCAGTACTTC. The chain combines TRBV7-2 with TRBJ2-7; a weak D match, TRBD2 (5 bases). The CDR3 is made up of 13 amino acids. Per germline, CDR1 SGHTA and CDR2 FQGNSA. V was pared by 1 base and J by 6 bases, with 10 bases between.

The chain has TRBV5-1 and TRBJ1-3; 10 bases match TRBD1. The germline V gene encodes CDR1 SGHRS and CDR2 YFSETQ. The CDR3 is 16 amino acids. Trimming at V came to 4 bases and at J to 0 bases, leaving 4 bases not matched to a gene. The CDR3 sequence is CASSLGQGSSGNTIYF. Written as DNA, the CDR3 is TGCGCCAGCAGCCTGGGACAGGGGAGCTCTGGAAACACCATATATTTT.

This chain links TRBV14 with TRBJ2-5; D is unclear. This CDR3 is built from 16 residues. V gave up 4 bases and J gave up 2 bases, with 17 bases separating them. Germline V gene lookup returns CDR1 SGHDN and CDR2 FVKESK. CDR3 in DNA: TGTGCCAGCAGCCCGTTTTACCCGACGGCACAAGAGACCCAGTACTTC. Its protein product is CASSPFYPTAQETQYF.

The rearrangement links TRBV9 to TRBJ2-7, with 7 bases lining up with TRBD1. The CDR3 is made up of 15 amino acids. V shed 4 bases and J 4 bases; nucleotides not matched to a gene: 11. Germline lookup yields CDR1 SGDLS and CDR2 YYNGEE. The CDR3 loop is CASSRIGTDLYEQYF. The DNA for the CDR3 is TGTGCCAGCAGCCGAATCGGGACAGACTTGTACGAGCAGTACTTC.

The chain employs TRBV6-1 and TRBJ2-2; 7 nucleotides align to TRBD1. Looked up from germline, CDR1 is MNHNS and CDR2 is SASEGT. The CDR3 length is 15 residues. Trimming cost V 5 bases and J 5 bases; bases outside gene matches: 8. CDR3 amino acids: CASSFGTVFTGELFF. The CDR3 coding sequence is TGTGCCAGCAGTTTTGGGACAGTCTTTACCGGGGAGCTGTTTTTT.

The chain joins TRBV27 to TRBJ2-7; 12 nucleotides match TRBD2. The CDR3 contains 18 residues. Germline V lookup: CDR1 MNHEY, CDR2 SMNVEV (reference sequence). V lost 8 bases to trimming and J lost 0 bases; unmatched junction nucleotides: 14. In nucleotides, the CDR3 is TGTGCCAGCTACGGGAAAATGGGACTAGCGGGTATCTCCTACGAGCAGTACTTC. Its translation: CASYGKMGLAGISYEQYF.

The chain carries TRBV29-1 and TRBJ1-6, with 8 bases identical to TRBD1. V gave up 7 bases and J gave up 10 bases; unmatched junction bases: 9. The V gene's germline CDR1 is SQVTM and CDR2 ANQGSEA. CDR3 length equals 13 residues. The CDR3 is CSARATGGSPLHF. The CDR3 coding sequence is TGCAGCGCACGGGCCACAGGGGGATCACCCCTCCACTTT.

This clone was counted between two and nine times. The genes are TRBV25-1 and TRBJ2-7, with no clear D. The V end lost 2 bases, the J end lost 4 bases, and 9 bases lay between the germline ends. CDR1 MGHDK and CDR2 SYGVNS come from the germline V gene. This CDR3 is 13 amino acids long. The CDR3 bases are TGTGCCAGCAGTGAAGGTGGCCGGTACGAGCAGTACTTC. This encodes CASSEGGRYEQYF.

The rearrangement joins TRBV11-2 to TRBJ1-5, with a tentative D call TRBD1 (5 bases). The CDR3 extends over 12 amino acids. V was clipped by 5 bases and J by 4 bases, with 6 bases between them. From germline, CDR1 is SGHAT and CDR2 FQNNGV. The CDR3 bases are TGTGCCAGCAGCGAGGGGAATCAGCCCCAGCATTTT. Amino acids: CASSEGNQPQHF.

The CDR3 here is CASSLDGAANEKLFF. In DNA form, the CDR3 reads TGCGCCAGCAGCTTGGATGGGGCGGCTAATGAAAAACTGTTTTTT. J is TRBJ1-4 and V is TRBV5-1, with D perhaps matching TRBD1 (5 bases). V shed 0 bases and J shed 3 bases, with 9 bases lying between them. Per the germline V gene, CDR1 is SGHRS and CDR2 is YFSETQ. CDR3 length: 15 residues.

V gene TRBV2 combines with J gene TRBJ2-3, with unresolved D. V gave up 7 bases and J gave up 0 bases, with 11 bases separating them. CDR3 length: 14 amino acids. Germline V gives CDR1 SNHLY, CDR2 FYNNEI. CDR3 sequence (DNA): TGTGCCAGCACCCCGGGTCAGAGCACAGATACGCAGTATTTT. It codes for CASTPGQSTDTQYF.

The chain recombines TRBV28 with TRBJ1-1; 7 bases are shared with TRBD1. The germline gives CDR1 MDHEN, CDR2 SYDVKM. Unmatched junction bases numbered 8, after V lost 5 bases and J lost 5 bases. This CDR3 has 14 residues. The CDR3 loop reads CASSTPRGGTEAFF. DNA for the CDR3: TGTGCCAGCAGTACCCCCAGGGGGGGGACTGAAGCTTTCTTT. Full variable domain (missing parts from reference TRBV28 and TRBJ1-1): DVKVTQSSRYLVKRTGEKVFLECVQDMDHENMFWYRQDPGLGLRLIYFSYDVKMKEKGDIPEGYSVSREKKERFSLILESASTNQTSMYLCASSTPRGGTEAFFGQGTRLTVV.

V gene TRBV19 combines with J gene TRBJ1-5; 9 nucleotides line up with TRBD1. J gave up 6 bases and V 7 bases, and 16 bases lay outside the gene matches. The CDR3 totals 17 residues. Germline V gene data show CDR1 as LNHDA and CDR2 as SQIVND (reference sequence). CDR3 DNA: TGTGCCAGTACCGGGGGGACAGGGATGTGGAGGGGTCAGCCCCAGCATTTT. Translated: CASTGGTGMWRGQPQHF.

This clone was found once. This sequence joins TRBV9 and TRBJ2-2; 10 nucleotides agree with TRBD2. This CDR3 is 17 amino acids long. Germline trimming cut 2 bases from V and 5 bases from J; bases unmatched to any gene: 9. The germline CDR1 and CDR2 sequences are SGDLS and YYNGEE. The CDR3 DNA reads TGTGCCAGCAGCGTCGGCAGCGGGGGGGCCGGTACCGGGGAGCTGTTTTTT. This translates into CASSVGSGGAGTGELFF.

The chain is built from TRBV28 and TRBJ2-1; D call uncertain. Germline-derived CDR1 and CDR2 are MDHEN and SYDVKM. The CDR3 is made up of 19 amino acids. Trimming shortened V by 4 bases and J by 0 bases, and 22 bases separated the two germline ends. CDR3 DNA: TGTGCCAGCAGTTCCCTGTCAGGCCATCCGCCGAGCTCCTACAATGAGCAGTTCTTC. Protein sequence: CASSSLSGHPPSSYNEQFF.

The J gene is TRBJ2-2, the V gene TRBV7-8; 8 bases align to TRBD1. The CDR3 is 15 residues long. V lost 1 base to trimming and J lost 5 bases; unmatched junction nucleotides: 3. Per the germline V gene, CDR1 is SGHVS and CDR2 is FQNEAQ. CDR3 loop: CASSLVQGATGELFF. CDR3 in DNA: TGTGCCAGCAGCTTAGTGCAGGGGGCTACCGGGGAGCTGTTTTTT.

The chain couples TRBV9 to TRBJ2-1, with 7 positions matching TRBD2. The germline gives CDR1 SGDLS, CDR2 YYNGEE. The CDR3 extends over 15 amino acids. V shed 0 bases and J 4 bases; nucleotides not matched to a gene: 4. Here the CDR3 DNA reads TGTGCCAGCAGCGTAGCGGTGGGAGGGTACAATGAGCAGTTCTTC. Encoded protein: CASSVAVGGYNEQFF. The entire variable domain, with the rest obtained from reference TRBV9 and TRBJ2-1, is as follows: DSGVTQTPKHLITATGQRVTLRCSPRSGDLSVYWYQQSLDQGLQFLIQYYNGEERAKGNILERFSAQQFPDLHSELNLSSLELGDSALYFCASSVAVGGYNEQFFGPGTRLTVL.

V and J are TRBV25-1 and TRBJ2-3; D is unclear. CDR3 size: 17 residues. Trimming took 3 bases from V and 4 from J, leaving 20 bases between them. Germline loops: CDR1 MGHDK, CDR2 SYGVNS. CDR3 sequence: CASSDQTIPSVADTQYF. In nucleotides, the CDR3 is TGTGCCAGCAGTGACCAGACCATCCCCTCGGTAGCAGATACGCAGTATTTT.

In this sample, this clone turned up a few times. V gene TRBV15 combines with J gene TRBJ2-1, with TRBD2 matching over 9 bases. This CDR3 has 15 residues. Germline assignment: CDR1 LNHNV and CDR2 YYDKDF (reference sequence). With 5 bases clipped from V and 8 bases from J, the junction kept 10 bases outside the gene matches. The CDR3 nucleotides read TGTGCCACCAGCCGGGGGGGTAGCGGGAGCGATGAGCAGTTCTTC. Translating it yields CATSRGGSGSDEQFF.

This chain connects TRBV11-2 to TRBJ1-1, with D possibly matching TRBD1 (5 bases). Germline V gene lookup returns CDR1 SGHAT and CDR2 FQNNGV. The CDR3 loop spans 13 amino acids. V was pared by 2 bases and J by 5 bases, with 9 bases between. CDR3 in amino acids: CASSLLRGTEAFF. CDR3 sequence (DNA): TGTGCCAGCAGCTTACTCCGGGGGACTGAAGCTTTCTTT.

This chain joins TRBV7-3 and TRBJ2-2; 9 bases agree with TRBD1. V shed 4 bases and J 4 bases; nucleotides not matched to a gene: 7. Germline CDR1 SGHTA, CDR2 FQGTGA. The CDR3 loop spans 16 amino acids. CDR3 nucleotide sequence: TGTGCCAGCAGCTCGACAGGGGGGTCGGCCACCGGGGAGCTGTTTTTT. Residues: CASSSTGGSATGELFF.